This T cell receptor (beta chain) was sequenced for a study of blood T cell repertoires in COVID-19. The wider study: There were acute and convalescent COVID-19 samples, and they came from the United States, Italy and Spain. Sources were T cells, B-cell-depleted T cells, or PBMCs; the material itself was cDNA or gDNA.

The germline gives CDR1 LNHDA, CDR2 SQIVND (reference sequence). This CDR3 is built from 19 residues. V shed 3 bases and J shed 7 bases, with 28 bases lying between them. As handled by the study authors: Amplification with reference gene primers provided the estimates of nucleated cell counts. The assay was immunoSEQ multiplex PCR, and TCRdb's table has in-frame clones only and misses some. That table is the source of V, J and clone size, and D and trimming were worked out from the DNA. Counted here are 95,000 to 100,000 clones, 85% occurring once; the ten biggest clones make up approximately 1.8%. The TCR sequence derives from a woman aged 70-85 years with active or convalescent COVID-19. This chain connects TRBV19 to TRBJ2-1; tentative D call: TRBD2 (6 bases). The material sequenced was peripheral blood. The chain's CDR3 is CASSISPSGGGIWFNEQFF. The CDR3 DNA is TGTGCCAGTAGTATTTCCCCTTCTGGTGGGGGGATATGGTTTAATGAGCAGTTCTTC.